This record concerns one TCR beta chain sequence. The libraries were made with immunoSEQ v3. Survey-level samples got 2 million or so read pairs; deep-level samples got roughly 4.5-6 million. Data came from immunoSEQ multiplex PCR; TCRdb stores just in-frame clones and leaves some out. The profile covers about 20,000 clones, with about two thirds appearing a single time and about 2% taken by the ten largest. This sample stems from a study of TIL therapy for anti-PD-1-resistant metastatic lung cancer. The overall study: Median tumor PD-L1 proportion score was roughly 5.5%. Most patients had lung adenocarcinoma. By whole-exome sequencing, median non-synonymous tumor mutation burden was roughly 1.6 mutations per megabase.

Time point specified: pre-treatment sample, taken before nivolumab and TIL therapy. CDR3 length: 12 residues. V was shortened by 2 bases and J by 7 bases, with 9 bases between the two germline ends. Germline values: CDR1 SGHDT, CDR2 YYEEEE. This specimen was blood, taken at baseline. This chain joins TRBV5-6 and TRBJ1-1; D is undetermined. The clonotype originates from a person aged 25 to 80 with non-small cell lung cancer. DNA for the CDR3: TGTGCCAGCAGCTTCCGGAGGAATGAAGCTTTCTTT. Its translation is CASSFRRNEAFF.